Following are 6 T cell receptor beta chains from one sample sequenced in a study of shared clonotypes between healthy human individuals (dated by TCRdb to 2020 to 2022). The receptor library was made with the immunoSEQ multiplex PCR assay. Sourced from immuneACCESS, this table was stored by TCRdb with only in-frame sequences that have V and J called. A share of the clones is absent; for the studies checked, an unresolved V gene accounts for under half, and the remainder has no known explanation. The sample data list some 2,500,000 clones, and approximately 93% of these were observed just once. The leading ten clones occupy about 0.34% of the sample. The sample consisted of naive CD4+ T cells from PBMCs. The cell subset or site label for this specimen denotes: CD45RA+ positively selected. All receptors come from a man aged 18 to 29 in good health. Some clones in this sample may be carry-over from other donors' samples.

The J gene is TRBJ2-3, the V gene TRBV5-1, with 9 bases lining up with TRBD2. Germline values: CDR1 SGHRS, CDR2 YFSETQ. This CDR3 comprises 14 residues. Germline trimming cut 4 bases from V and 4 bases from J; bases unmatched to any gene: 4. For the CDR3, the DNA is TGCGCCAGCAGCGTGACTAGCGGTGCAGATACGCAGTATTTT. Protein product: CASSVTSGADTQYF.

On this clone: Other nucleotide sequences from this sample produce the same CDR3. The gene calls are TRBV5-1 and TRBJ2-1; TRBD1 matches at 7 bases. The CDR3 covers 14 residues. Trimming at V came to 3 bases and at J to 1 base, leaving 1 base not matched to a gene. Germline CDR1 SGHRS, CDR2 YFSETQ. The CDR3 protein is CASSSGQSYNEQFF. The DNA for the CDR3 is TGCGCCAGCAGCTCGGGACAGTCCTACAATGAGCAGTTCTTC.

The chain has TRBV18 and TRBJ2-7; D may be TRBD1 (6 bases). This CDR3 has 14 residues. Germline-derived CDR1 and CDR2 are KGHSH and LQKENI. The V end was cut by 3 bases, the J end by 2 bases, with 11 bases between. CDR3 nucleotide sequence: TGTGCCAGCTCACCTACAGGGTTTCCCTACGAGCAGTACTTC. It encodes CASSPTGFPYEQYF.

The genes are TRBV27 and TRBJ2-3; tentative D call: TRBD1 (6 bases). CDR3 length: 15 amino acids. Germline V gene sequence: CDR1 MNHEY, CDR2 SMNVEV (reference sequence). Trimming shortened V by 5 bases and J by 6 bases, and 18 bases separated the two germline ends. The CDR3 nucleotides are TGTGCCAGCAGTCCGACGGACAGACCGTACGATACGCAGTATTTT. Amino acids: CASSPTDRPYDTQYF.

The rearrangement links TRBV6-6 to TRBJ2-1; D is possibly TRBD1 or TRBD2 (5 bases each). V dropped 6 bases and J dropped 8 bases, with 23 bases sitting between them. The CDR3 is made up of 16 amino acids. Germline assignment: CDR1 MNHNY and CDR2 SVGAGI (reference sequence). The CDR3 sequence is CASSQRVGPPADEQFF. DNA for the CDR3: TGTGCCAGCAGCCAACGGGTGGGACCCCCCGCGGATGAGCAGTTCTTC.

CDR3 nucleotide sequence: TGTGCCAGAAGCCCCAGACGGGGCAGTGAAGCTTTCTTT. This translates into CARSPRRGSEAFF. This rearrangement joins TRBV5-3 to TRBJ1-1; D is possibly TRBD1 (5 bases). TRBV5-3 is filed as an ORF, its function uncertain. The CDR3 is 13 residues long. The V and J ends lost 4 bases and 7 bases respectively, with 14 bases between them.